The entry below describes one T cell receptor beta chain. Its antigen is unknown. From each donor, a roughly 2.5 ml peripheral blood sample was drawn into PAXgene tubes and stored at -80 degrees C. Total RNA was isolated from whole blood with the PAXgene blood miRNA kit on an automated QIAcube, without T cell sorting. Peripheral blood from monozygotic twin pairs concordant or discordant for inflammatory bowel disease was subjected to deep TCRalpha and TCRbeta repertoire profiling with unique molecular barcoding. Smoking habits were recorded for all twin pairs, and each individual was classified as a current, former or never smoker. Reading from cysteine to phenylalanine, the CDR3 counts 16 amino acids. No DNA was logged. CDR1 and CDR2, per the germline V gene, are KGHSH and LQKENI. The library was prepared using 5' RACE. Each TCR library was prepared from 3,000 to 4,500 ng of total RNA. For each sample, cDNA synthesis with SMARTScribe reverse transcriptase was split into eight separate reactions. During cDNA synthesis, unique molecular identifiers containing a 6-nucleotide sample barcode were introduced by template switching. TCRalpha and TCRbeta cDNA was amplified by two nested PCRs of 16 and 9 cycles, with bead purification after each PCR. Before amplification, cDNA was treated with uracil DNA-glycosylase and purified using the QIAquick PCR purification kit. The second PCR added Illumina TruSeq-compatible adapters along with sample-specific barcodes. TapeStation and Qubit were used to check library quality and concentration, and 4.5 to 6 ng of each library was pooled. Sequencing of pooled libraries was carried out on an Illumina HiSeq2500 single-index Rapid Run using 2 x 100 bp reads and custom sequencing primers. On the study's bioinformatics: MiGEC version 1.2.6 was used for UMI-based consensus assembly, which corrected PCR and sequencing errors. MiXCR version 2.1.1 was used to carry out V(D)J alignment, clonotype assembly and CDR3 extraction. Normalisation of gene usage, clonotype sharing and MAIT/NKT TCR abundance was achieved by analysing the top 1000, 10 000 and 20 000 clonotypes per sample. After downsampling to 27 000 UMIs, diversity was calculated as the inverse Simpson index using the vegan R package. Paired Mann-Whitney U tests on discordant twin pairs were used, with Benjamini-Hochberg multiple-testing correction. TCRdb reprocessed the reads; each CDR3 protein sequence makes one entry, and DNA is unavailable. The V and J calls shown here were made by TCRdb, not taken from the authors' results. Per the sample table, the count is 200,000 to 250,000 distinct CDR3 sequences. The top ten clones comprise roughly 7.7% of the sample.

These data come from a study of monozygotic twins with inflammatory bowel disease (dated by TCRdb to between 2017 and 2020). A note on the overall study: The full study comprised around 28 monozygotic twin pairs: nine German pairs (four IBD-concordant, five IBD-discordant) and 19 IBD-discordant Danish pairs. Each individual had, on average, about 151 000 unique TCRalpha sequences and 181 000 unique TCRbeta sequences available for analysis. Within discordant pairs, disease-associated traits were sought mainly by comparing IBD patients with their genetically identical healthy co-twins.

Results the study describes overall, beyond this receptor: A decrease in TCRbeta repertoire diversity, as measured by inverse Simpson index, was observed in IBD patients compared with their healthy co-twins. Background noise and inter-individual variability may have been introduced into the repertoires by the differing immunosuppressive treatments among patients. No single strong signal or clonotype linked to IBD turned up in the results, so the idea that one exists was not supported. Repertoire similarity did not differ between concordant and discordant twins, possibly due to limited statistical power. IBD patients shared fewer clonotypes with other individuals than healthy twins did, most markedly in patients showing signs of disease activity. Different T cell subtypes could not be distinguished in the analysis.

The rearrangement joined TRBV18 to TRBJ2-2; the TCRdb call, TRBD1, lacks DNA for checking. The TCR was taken from a human donor with ulcerative colitis or Crohn's disease, or a healthy co-twin of an affected twin (not recorded which). The specimen was blood. The CDR3 region reads CASSPLGGPNTGELFF.